This T cell receptor (beta chain) is drawn from a study of beta chain features in type 1 diabetes. Broader study findings: All four CD4+ subsets of Type 1 diabetes patients contained TCRB CDR3s that were moderately but significantly shorter.

This clone came up a few times. Its target is unknown. CDR3 size: 13 residues. Germline V gene sequence: CDR1 KGHSH, CDR2 LQKENI. V lost 4 bases and J 6 bases, leaving 11 bases between the germline ends. Sorting with CD45RO/CCR7/CD25/CD127/CD95/CD27 yielded naive, central memory, regulatory and stem-like memory CD4+ cells. Reverse transcription of all isolated RNA meant that expressed TCRB transcripts were sequenced. Deep immunoSEQ sequencing covered naive, central memory and regulatory T cell samples. Measured with immunoSEQ multiplex PCR; TCRdb has only the in-frame clones, and not every one. The repertoire holds some 640,000 clones, with over 11% as singletons.

The sequence derives from a young man with type 1 diabetes. What was sequenced was naive CD4+ T cells from blood. The chain links TRBV18 to TRBJ2-3; possibly TRBD2 for D (6 bases). CDR3 nucleotide sequence: TGTGCCAGCTCACGGGGGGACGTGGATACGCAGTATTTT. Translation gives CASSRGDVDTQYF.